Included here is one T cell receptor (beta chain) sequence, with context. Its cognate antigen is unknown. The CDR3 sequence is 11 residues long. Germline assignment: CDR1 DFQATT and CDR2 SNEGSKA (reference sequence). V lost 3 bases and J lost 4, with 6 bases in between. The sample comes from a study of Ad26.COV2.S vaccination and SARS-CoV-2 variants. The protocol was immunoSEQ multiplex PCR, while the TCRdb copy is restricted to in-frame clones and leaves out a portion. The sample records around 450,000 clones, roughly 87% being singletons. Stated treatment: some 20 received Ad26.COV2.S at low or high dose, single or two shots; 5 received placebo; per-sample allocation not given. Repertoires come from day 63 after the first vaccine or placebo injection. This adult donor, from Boston, was 18-55 years old. Findings of the study overall: The breadth of spike-specific CD8+ and CD4+ T cell responses after vaccination was reportedly substantial.

The sequencing used peripheral blood, collected in a trial of Ad26.COV2.S vaccine versus placebo. This TCR came from a person between 18 and 65 years old who received the Ad26.COV2.S COVID-19 vaccine or a placebo. The V call is TRBV20-1, the J call TRBJ2-5; D remains unclear. Here the CDR3 reads CSARSRETQYF. CDR3 DNA sequence: TGCAGTGCTAGGTCGAGAGAGACCCAGTACTTC.